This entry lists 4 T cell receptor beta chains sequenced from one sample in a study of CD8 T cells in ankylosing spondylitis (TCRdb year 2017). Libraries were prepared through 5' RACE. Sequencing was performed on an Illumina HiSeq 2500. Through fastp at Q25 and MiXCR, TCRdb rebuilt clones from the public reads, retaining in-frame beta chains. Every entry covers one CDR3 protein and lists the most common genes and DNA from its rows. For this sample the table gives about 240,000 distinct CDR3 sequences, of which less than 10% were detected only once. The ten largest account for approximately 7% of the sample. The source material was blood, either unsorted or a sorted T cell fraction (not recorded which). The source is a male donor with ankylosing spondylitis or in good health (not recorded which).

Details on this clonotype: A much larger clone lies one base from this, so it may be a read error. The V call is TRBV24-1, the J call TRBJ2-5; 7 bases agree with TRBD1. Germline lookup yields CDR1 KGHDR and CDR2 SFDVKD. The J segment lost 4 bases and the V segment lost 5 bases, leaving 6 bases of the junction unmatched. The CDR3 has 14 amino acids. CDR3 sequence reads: CATSAGGLGETQYF. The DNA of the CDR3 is TGTGCCACCAGTGCAGGGGGATTGGGAGAGACCCAGTACTTC.

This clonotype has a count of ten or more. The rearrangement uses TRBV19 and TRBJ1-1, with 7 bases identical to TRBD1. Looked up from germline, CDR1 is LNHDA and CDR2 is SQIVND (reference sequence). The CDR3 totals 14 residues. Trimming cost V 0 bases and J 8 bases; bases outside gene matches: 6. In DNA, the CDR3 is TGTGCCAGTAGTATAGATCGGACAGGTTCGGAAGCTTTCTTT. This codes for CASSIDRTGSEAFF. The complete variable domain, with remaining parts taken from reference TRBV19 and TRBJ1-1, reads DGGITQSPKYLFRKEGQNVTLSCEQNLNHDAMYWYRQDPGQGLRLIYYSQIVNDFQKGDIAEGYSVSREKKESFPLTVTSAQKNPTAFYLCASSIDRTGSEAFFGQGTRLTVV.

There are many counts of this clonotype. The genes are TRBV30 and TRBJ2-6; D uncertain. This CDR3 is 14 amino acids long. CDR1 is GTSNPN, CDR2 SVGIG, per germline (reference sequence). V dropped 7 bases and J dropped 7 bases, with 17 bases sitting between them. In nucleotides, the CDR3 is TGTGCCTTACAAGATGGCTTTTATGCCAACGTCCTGACTTTC. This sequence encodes CALQDGFYANVLTF.

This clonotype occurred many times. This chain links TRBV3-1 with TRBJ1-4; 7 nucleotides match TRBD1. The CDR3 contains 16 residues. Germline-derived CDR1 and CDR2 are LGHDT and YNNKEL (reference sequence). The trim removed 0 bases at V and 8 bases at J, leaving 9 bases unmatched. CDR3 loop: CASSQDLARGDEKLFF. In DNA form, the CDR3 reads TGTGCCAGCAGCCAAGATCTTGCCAGGGGGGACGAAAAACTGTTTTTT.